The subject of this entry is one T cell receptor (beta chain). Its antigen remains undetermined. No quality values exist for individual bases; no much larger clone is one base distant. The cohort comprised approximately 700 healthy bone marrow donors. At the time of sampling, all cohort members were nominally healthy, though unrecorded immune exposures were likely present. The donor was CMV seronegative and belonged to the group of over 300 seronegative cohort members. A peripheral blood sample was provided by each donor, and peripheral blood mononuclear cells were used for TCR beta sequencing. Genomic DNA extraction from the blood cell samples was performed with the Qiagen DNeasy Blood Extraction Kit. The entry originates in a study of cytomegalovirus exposure and HLA in healthy donors (dated by TCRdb to about 2017). About the investigation overall: An earlier analysis of roughly 570 of the donors reported about 300 Gb of sequence data and roughly 120 million unique TCR beta sequences obtained from about 170 million T cells. About 280 gigabases of sequencing data and around 80 million unique TCR sequences made up an early release that covered some 640 HLA-typed donors. Among the roughly 400 genotyped donors, approximately 82% belonged to the genetic ancestry cluster associated with self-reported Caucasian donors. The study aimed to test whether signatures of past pathogen exposure could be identified by cataloging public T cell receptors. Using immunosequencing, the study profiled T cell repertoires from some 670 subjects and related those repertoires to cytomegalovirus serostatus. Along with the roughly 610-subject first cohort, a separate validation cohort of approximately 110 different subjects was used. To predict cytomegalovirus infection status, the study brought together high-throughput TCR immunosequencing, statistical association of individual TCRs with disease status, and machine learning. In a later analysis, previously published TCR beta repertoires from fewer than 750 donors were re-analyzed and high-resolution HLA genotyping was added so that TCR occurrence patterns could be studied. In the later analysis, no new phenotypic data were used to find candidate immune exposures; instead, reliance was placed on TCR beta sequences and their occurrence across donors. In an earlier analysis of roughly 580 of the donors, high-throughput TCR beta sequencing was used to judge whether each TCR beta V gene segment behaved as functional or pseudogenic. Donor age, sex, ethnicity and CMV serostatus were compiled alongside the repertoire data. In a later genetic analysis, genome-wide SNP genotypes for about 65% of the roughly 700 donors were used, and that subset was treated as a discovery cohort. All discovery cohort repertoires had been generated on a single sequencing platform. HLA typing included class I and class II loci at four-digit resolution. The number of donors typed differed by locus, with roughly 620-630 for A, B, C, DRB1 and DQB1, roughly 520 for DQA1, 600 to 610 for DPA1, and some 450 for DPB1. Roughly 5 DR-DQ haplotypes were handled as single units for association and clustering, since linkage in the cohort was strong. Among over 350 genotyped donors of the cohort, an average of around 240,000 unique TCR beta nucleotide sequences were sequenced per donor, 15% to 20% of them non-productive.

The receptor library was made with the immunoSEQ multiplex PCR assay. For the multiplex PCR, a mixture combining 60 forward primers for TCR Vbeta segments and 13 reverse primers for TCR Jbeta segments was used. The CDR3 region of rearranged TCR beta genes was amplified from genomic DNA by a multiplex PCR assay. On the Illumina HiSeq System, the amplified TCR beta libraries were sequenced as 87-base-pair reads. The source study handled its data this way. Across the roughly 700 repertoires, a later analysis counted around 80 million unique TCR beta chains, around 11 million of which were shared by at least two donors. To remove PCR and sequencing errors, raw reads were error-corrected and collapsed into unique sequences using a nearest-neighbor algorithm that merged closely related sequences. CDR3 sequences were aligned to IMGT reference sequences to assign V, D and J gene segments. For a sequence to be retained, a match of at least six nucleotides to both a V gene segment and a J gene segment was required. Rearrangements were classified as productive when the CDR3 lacked stop codons and remained in frame with V and J, and all other rearrangements were classified as non-productive. Following IMGT convention, CDR3 was defined as the stretch from the second conserved V-encoded cysteine to the conserved J-encoded phenylalanine. Sequences without an unambiguous match to a single V gene segment were excluded from the earlier analysis of about 600 of the donors. An earlier analysis of 587 of the donors classified V segments as functional when productive rearrangements were above 56.7% and as segregating when the standard deviation between donors was above 5%. A statistical classification framework was built for diagnosing cytomegalovirus status from the catalog of TCR beta chain sequences. V and J gene assignment, in a later analysis, came from comparing TCR nucleotide sequences with IMGT/GENE-DB human TR gene sequences. A later analysis assigned CDR3 sequences and most-parsimonious VDJ recombination scenarios with the TCRdist pipeline. A later analysis defined each TCR beta chain by its CDR3 amino acid sequence plus V-gene family, and excluded reads lacking a unique V-gene family. As a way to deal with suspected cross-contamination and a sequencing artifact, a later analysis dropped more than 500 nucleotide sequences that were highly shared and had low generation probability. In a later analysis, a clonal expansion index for each public chain was calculated from normalized within-repertoire ranks of inferred template counts. A later analysis computed generation probabilities with a VDJ recombination model fitted to out-of-frame rearrangements, and checked the results against IGoR. A later analysis scored TCR-TCR, TCR-HLA and TCR-CMV co-occurrence with hypergeometric tests, applying a repertoire-size bias correction to TCR pairs. To estimate false discovery rates, a later analysis permuted the HLA or CMV assignments 20 times. In a later analysis, co-occurring TCRs were grouped with DBSCAN, and TCRdist sequence similarity was added when clustering was performed within HLA-allele-positive subsets. Co-occurrence clustering excluded repertoires with fewer than 30,000 or more than 120,000 public chains, plus five with anomalous nucleotide sharing. TCRdb re-hosts the immuneACCESS table, in-frame sequences only. Its copies lack some clones; in the studies checked, an unresolved V gene accounts for under half of them, and the cause for the rest is not known. V and J calls plus clone size are reproduced from that table; the DNA served to infer D and trimming. The sample table shows under 200,000 clones, and roughly nine tenths are seen once. The top ten clonotypes cover roughly 0.98% of the sample.

From a lookup of the germline V gene, CDR1 and CDR2 are SGHDN and FVKESK. V lost 3 bases and J lost 0 bases, and the count of bases not matched to a germline gene is 4. From the cysteine through the phenylalanine, the CDR3 covers 15 amino acids. Only the CDR3 part of the read is kept: 45 bases, read in frame from the first base. Here is what the overall study found, with its caveats: In a later analysis, HLA-associated TCR beta chains showed more clonal expansion and lower generation probabilities than non-associated chains that were equally common. The sequencing pipeline was judged likely to have produced a cluster of highly shared sequence variants as a technical artifact. For the cohort, immune exposure information was limited to CMV serostatus. In both the original and validation cohorts, the classifier was reported to diagnose cytomegalovirus status with high specificity and sensitivity. A later genetic analysis reported fewer N-insertions in productive TCRs among donors in an Asian-associated ancestry cluster than the roughly 620-donor mean. Presence/absence analyses assumed roughly uniform sequencing depth across donors, an assumption that may not hold. An earlier analysis of roughly 570 of the donors showed that most TCR beta V segments appeared in productive rearrangements either about 87% or about 30% of the time, which broadly matched IMGT annotations. Most TCR sequences were observed very rarely across donors, whereas some public TCRs were present in many individuals. A further reported finding was that TCR beta sequences accurately predicted the HLA-A and HLA-B alleles for most subjects in the first cohort. According to the authors, the approach could potentially be generalized to other disease states and immunological phenotypes. Some IMGT-functional V segments, including TRBV6-2 and TRBV6-3, could not be told apart with the 87-base-pair reads, so those segments were excluded. In the study, 150 to 200 TCR beta chains were listed as associated with cytomegalovirus. Because counts were too low, roughly 18 rarely observed V segments, including chromosome 9 orphons, were left out of the earlier analysis of 587 of the donors. When HLA alleles, especially DR and DQ, strongly co-occurred, TCR associations were difficult to assign to individual alleles. A later analysis associated 16,951 TCR beta sequences with specific HLA alleles at a false discovery rate of 0.05. In a later analysis, most CMV-associated TCR beta chains were found to appear HLA-restricted, with HLA associations seemingly driven largely by CMV exposure. A later analysis found that TCR association rates varied across HLA loci, with DRB1 alleles showing the most associated TCRs and HLA-C alleles the fewest. Correlated functional status among segregating V segments might be attributable to linkage disequilibrium, but an unknown experimental factor could not be ruled out. A later analysis reported that several top co-occurrence clusters appeared linked to parvovirus B19, influenza, CMV and Epstein-Barr virus. A few of the identified cytomegalovirus-associated TCR beta chains were confirmed in vitro to be specific for cytomegalovirus antigens. Because some donors lacked HLA typing at each locus, the association tests relied only on the typed subset. In this cohort, only TCR beta chains were sequenced, and detectable features were limited by the absence of alpha or paired-chain data. V-gene and J-gene trimming of TCR beta chains was associated with a missense DCLRE1C variant in a later genetic analysis, and the association was replicated in an independent cohort.

The chain links TRBV14 with TRBJ2-7, with TRBD1 matching 8 junction bases. This receptor was identified in a boy aged 2 to 10 in good health and CMV-seronegative. The specimen sequenced was PBMCs. The DNA sequence follows: TGTGCCAGCAGCCACCGGGACAGGAGCTCCTACGAGCAGTACTTC. It is translated as CASSHRDRSSYEQYF.